The 20 T cell receptor beta chains presented below share a single source sample, sequenced in a study of relationships among human T cell subsets. From mRNA, alpha and beta CDR3 regions were amplified using semiquantitative ARM-PCR. Exponential amplification used communal superprimers after tagged nested gene-specific primers in ARM-PCR. MiXCR, run by TCRdb on the multiplex PCR reads, gives a single entry per CDR3 protein. The table includes around 14,000 distinct CDR3 sequences, around three fifths detected once. Sample: total T cells sorted from blood. These receptors were obtained from a man aged 35-49 years in good health.

The gene calls are TRBV14 and TRBJ1-1; 7 positions match TRBD1. V was clipped by 9 bases and J by 7 bases; unmatched bases: 8. From germline, CDR1 is SGHDN and CDR2 FVKESK. CDR3 size: 12 residues. CDR3 DNA: TGTGCCAGTGGGGGACAGACTTTTGAAGCTTTCTTT. Translating gives CASGGQTFEAFF.

V gene TRBV7-9 combines with J gene TRBJ2-5; 13 nucleotides line up with TRBD2. Unmatched junction bases numbered 4, after V lost 5 bases and J lost 4 bases. This CDR3 is 15 amino acids long. Germline values: CDR1 SEHNR, CDR2 FQNEAQ (reference sequence). CDR3 DNA: TGTGCCAGCAGCCTACTAGCGGGGGGGCCAGAGACCCAGTACTTC. Translated, it gives CASSLLAGGPETQYF.

V usage is TRBV4-2 and J usage is TRBJ1-1; no reliable D call. V lost 0 bases and J 1 base, leaving 6 bases between the germline ends. Germline loops: CDR1 LGHNA, CDR2 YNFKEQ. There are 14 residues in the CDR3. The CDR3 loop is CASSQDSTNTEAFF. As DNA, the CDR3 is TGTGCCAGCAGCCAAGACAGCACGAACACTGAAGCTTTCTTT.

The CDR3 spells CASSQDVGGLNTEAFF. CDR3 DNA: TGTGCCAGCAGCCAAGATGTCGGAGGTTTGAACACTGAAGCTTTCTTT. The chain is built from TRBV4-2 and TRBJ1-1; D call uncertain. Germline V CDR1 and CDR2: LGHNA, YNFKEQ. V dropped 0 bases and J dropped 0 bases, with 11 bases sitting between them. This CDR3 has 16 residues.

This clonotype was found a few times. This chain links TRBV11-2 with TRBJ2-5, with 9 bases fitting TRBD1. Trimming took 6 bases from V and 2 from J; bases not matched to a gene: 7. Germline values: CDR1 SGHAT, CDR2 FQNNGV. This CDR3 spans 15 amino acids. CDR3 bases: TGTGCCAGCAGATACCGGGACAGGGCGCAAGAGACCCAGTACTTC. Its translation: CASRYRDRAQETQYF.

The chain joins TRBV20-1 to TRBJ2-7; D gene uncertain. In germline, CDR1 is DFQATT, CDR2 SNEGSKA (reference sequence). The CDR3 has 11 residues. Trimming took off 2 bases at V and 5 bases at J, with 7 bases between the two ends. CDR3 bases: TGCAGTGCTAGACCGCTAGACGAGCAGTACTTC. Translated, it gives CSARPLDEQYF.

This rearrangement joins TRBV10-2 to TRBJ1-1; D is undetermined. CDR1 and CDR2 from the germline V gene are WSHSY and SAAADI. The V and J ends lost 0 bases and 0 bases respectively, with 14 bases between them. This CDR3 has 17 residues. CDR3 in amino acids: CASSESKVSGMNTEAFF. CDR3 DNA: TGCGCCAGCAGTGAGTCGAAAGTCTCGGGTATGAACACTGAAGCTTTCTTT.

By sample fraction, this clonotype is medium-sized. The rearrangement links TRBV11-1 to TRBJ2-7; D remains unclear. Germline V gene lookup returns CDR1 SGHAT and CDR2 FQDESV (reference sequence). The CDR3 runs 13 residues. The V and J ends lost 0 bases and 1 base respectively, with 4 bases between them. This chain's CDR3 is CASSLAASYEQYF. Written as DNA, the CDR3 is TGTGCCAGCAGCTTAGCGGCTTCCTACGAGCAGTACTTC. The full variable domain, completed using reference TRBV11-1 and TRBJ2-7, is EAEVAQSPRYKITEKSQAVAFWCDPISGHATLYWYRQILGQGPELLVQFQDESVVDDSQLPKDRFSAERLKGVDSTLKIQPAELGDSAMYLCASSLAASYEQYFGPGTRLTVT.

This clonotype was detected only a few times. The chain has TRBV10-2 and TRBJ2-7; D call uncertain. Trimming removed 10 bases from V and 4 bases from J, with 20 bases in between. Per the germline V gene, CDR1 is WSHSY and CDR2 is SAAADI. CDR3 size: 14 residues. The CDR3 coding sequence is TGCGCCACCCGCTCTGGGTTCGGCCTGTACGAGCAGTACTTC. As protein: CATRSGFGLYEQYF.

The genes are TRBV4-2 and TRBJ2-7; 11 positions agree with TRBD1. V was clipped by 3 bases and J by 3 bases; unmatched bases: 4. This CDR3 is 15 amino acids long. Germline V gene data show CDR1 as LGHNA and CDR2 as YNFKEQ. The CDR3 region is CASSHLDRGLYEQYF. In nucleotides, the CDR3 is TGTGCCAGCAGCCACCTGGACAGGGGGCTCTACGAGCAGTACTTC.

The rearrangement joins TRBV25-1 to TRBJ2-7; no definite D call. Per the germline V gene, CDR1 is MGHDK and CDR2 is SYGVNS. The CDR3 contains 14 residues. Between the trimmed V and J ends, which lost 4 bases and 4 bases, there was a span of 14 bases. CDR3 coding DNA: TGTGCCAGCAGTGTCGGCGGACGCCGGTACGAGCAGTACTTC. The encoded protein is CASSVGGRRYEQYF.

The rearrangement joins TRBV18 to TRBJ2-7, with 10 bases lining up with TRBD1. The CDR3 loop spans 15 amino acids. V lost 4 bases to trimming and J lost 5 bases; unmatched junction nucleotides: 8. Germline V gene data show CDR1 as KGHSH and CDR2 as LQKENI. The CDR3 nucleotides are TGTGCCAGCTCACGTCTCGGACAGGGGGAGAACGAGCAGTACTTC. Its protein is CASSRLGQGENEQYF. Variable domain in full (rest from reference TRBV18 and TRBJ2-7): NAGVMQNPRHLVRRRGQEARLRCSPMKGHSHVYWYRQLPEEGLKFMVYLQKENIIDESGMPKERFSAEFPKEGPSILRIQQVVRGDSAAYFCASSRLGQGENEQYFGPGTRLTVT.

The V gene is TRBV4-1, the J gene TRBJ1-2; D is possibly TRBD1 (6 bases). The CDR3 runs 15 residues. V lost 1 base to trimming and J lost 4 bases, with 13 bases between them. Germline CDR1 MGHRA, CDR2 YSYEKL. Here the CDR3 DNA reads TGCGCCAGCAGCCAAGGCCCCGGGGGCACCTATGGCTACACCTTC. As protein: CASSQGPGGTYGYTF.

A single count supports this clonotype. The chain has TRBV6-6 and TRBJ2-3; 7 positions match TRBD1. Unmatched junction bases numbered 11, after V lost 2 bases and J lost 6 bases. CDR3 length: 16 residues. Germline loops: CDR1 MNHNY, CDR2 SVGAGI (reference sequence). CDR3 residues: CASSYGSGGSTDTQYF. CDR3 DNA: TGTGCCAGCAGTTACGGCTCAGGGGGAAGTACGGATACGCAGTATTTT.

As regards this clonotype: Relative to the germline gene, one junction end is altered; a read error may explain this. The V call is TRBV11-1, the J call TRBJ2-7; D is perhaps TRBD2 (5 bases). Germline CDR1 reads SGHAT; CDR2 reads FQDESV (reference sequence). The CDR3 is made up of 14 amino acids. As DNA, the CDR3 is TGTGCCAGCGGCTTTGGGCGGGCATCCTACGAGCAGTACTTC. As protein: CASGFGRASYEQYF. The complete variable domain, with remaining parts taken from reference TRBV11-1 and TRBJ2-7, reads EAEVAQSPRYKITEKSQAVAFWCDPISGHATLYWYRQILGQGPELLVQFQDESVVDDSQLPKDRFSAERLKGVDSTLKIQPAELGDSAMYLCASGFGRASYEQYFGPGTRLTVT.

This chain's CDR3 is CASSLAGGFYEQYF. DNA of the CDR3: TGCGCCAGCAGCTTGGCCGGGGGGTTCTACGAGCAGTACTTC. J is TRBJ2-1 and V is TRBV5-1, with 7 bases lining up with TRBD2. The end of the DNA aligns better with TRBJ2-7, so the J call may be wrong. This CDR3 comprises 14 residues. Germline V gene data show CDR1 as SGHRS and CDR2 as YFSETQ.

This clonotype was recorded a few times. The chain links TRBV27 to TRBJ2-7; D gene unclear. Trimming stripped 6 bases from V and 0 bases from J, with 9 bases between. CDR1 and CDR2 from the germline V gene are MNHEY and SMNVEV (reference sequence). The CDR3 is made up of 13 amino acids. The CDR3 is CASRSLSSYEQYF. CDR3 DNA sequence: TGTGCCAGCAGGTCCCTGAGCTCCTACGAGCAGTACTTC.

In this sample, this clonotype turned up a few times. This chain connects TRBV11-2 to TRBJ2-5; D is perhaps TRBD1 or TRBD2 (5 bases each). The V end lost 5 bases, the J end lost 5 bases, and 15 bases lay between the germline ends. The CDR3 runs 14 residues. From germline, CDR1 is SGHAT and CDR2 FQNNGV. CDR3: CASSPGPRSETQYF. The CDR3 coding sequence is TGTGCCAGCAGCCCGGGACCTCGGTCGGAGACCCAGTACTTC.

By its share, this clonotype is medium-sized (0.01 to 0.1%). The rearrangement joins TRBV10-3 to TRBJ2-1; D is perhaps TRBD1 (5 bases). CDR1 ENHRY and CDR2 SYGVKD come from the germline V gene. This CDR3 region has 13 residues. Trimming removed 2 bases at V and 9 bases at J, with 11 bases between. Here the CDR3 reads CAISETQGSEQFF. The CDR3 nucleotides are TGTGCCATCAGTGAGACCCAGGGTAGTGAGCAGTTCTTC.

The chain carries TRBV20-1 and TRBJ2-3; D perhaps matches TRBD2 (5 bases). Between the trimmed V and J ends, which lost 4 bases and 1 base, there was a span of 9 bases. Germline lookup yields CDR1 DFQATT and CDR2 SNEGSKA (reference sequence). CDR3 length equals 13 residues. The CDR3 reads CSANGRGTDTQYF. CDR3 DNA sequence: TGCAGTGCTAATGGGAGAGGCACAGATACGCAGTATTTT.